The rows below give T cell receptor beta chains drawn from one sample of a study of shared clonotypes between healthy human individuals. Method: immunoSEQ multiplex PCR; TCRdb's copy keeps in-frame clones and lacks some. The table has about 590,000 clones, less than 97% seen once. The sequencing sample was made of naive CD8+ T cells sorted from blood. These receptors originate from a woman aged 25 to 39 in good health. Both conserved end residues are part of each CDR3. Each record gives: D gene, V gene, J gene, clone size, CDR3 protein, CDR3 DNA. D genes are given only for firm matches. Rows may omit the clone size; those that give it use once, few, many or a size class.

-	TRBV11-2	TRBJ2-7	-	CASTPSGSEWGRFEQYF	TGTGCCAGCACCCCGAGTGGATCAGAGTGGGGTAGATTCGAGCAGTACTTC
-	TRBV4-1	TRBJ1-1	-	CASSQATMGTEAFF	TGCGCCAGCAGCCAAGCCACCATGGGCACTGAAGCTTTCTTT
-	TRBV28	TRBJ2-7	-	CASSVPGEQYF	TGTGCCAGCAGTGTTCCCGGCGAGCAGTACTTC
-	TRBV13	TRBJ2-3	once	CASSSPGTGVGDTQYF	TGTGCCAGCAGCTCCCCGGGGACGGGAGTTGGAGATACGCAGTATTTT
TRBD1	TRBV5-5	TRBJ2-7	-	CASSPGQGSYEQYF	TGTGCCAGCAGCCCAGGACAGGGATCCTACGAGCAGTACTTC
-	TRBV7-9	TRBJ1-4	-	CASSSGLSGATNEKLFF	TGTGCCAGCAGCTCGGGCCTTTCAGGGGCAACTAATGAAAAACTGTTTTTT
TRBD2	TRBV13	TRBJ2-7	-	CASSLAAGGPGYEQYF	TGTGCCAGCAGCTTGGCTGCGGGAGGGCCGGGCTACGAGCAGTACTTC
-	TRBV28	TRBJ2-6	-	CASSFSSQGGTGANVLTF	TGTGCCAGCAGTTTCTCCTCGCAGGGGGGGACTGGGGCCAACGTCCTGACTTTC
-	TRBV13	TRBJ1-2	once	CASSFRSPYGYTF	TGTGCCAGCAGCTTCAGATCTCCCTATGGCTACACCTTC
-	TRBV28	TRBJ1-1	-	CASMGAGQSTEAFF	TGTGCCAGCATGGGGGCAGGGCAGAGCACTGAAGCTTTCTTT
TRBD1	TRBV6-1	TRBJ1-5	once	CASSVPGQGARNQPQHF	TGTGCCAGCAGTGTCCCGGGACAGGGGGCTCGGAATCAGCCCCAGCATTTT
-	TRBV7-8	TRBJ1-5	-	CASSSYSSYSNQPQHF	TGTGCCAGCAGCTCGTACAGCTCCTATAGCAATCAGCCCCAGCATTTT
-	TRBV13	TRBJ2-1	-	CASSLSTYNEQFF	TGTGCCAGCAGCTTGAGCACATACAATGAGCAGTTCTTC
TRBD1	TRBV11-2	TRBJ2-7	-	CASSLGTGRAYEQYF	TGTGCCAGCAGCTTGGGGACAGGCCGTGCCTACGAGCAGTACTTC
-	TRBV7-9	TRBJ2-1	-	CASSIGRDAYNEQFF	TGTGCCAGCAGCATCGGCCGGGACGCCTACAATGAGCAGTTCTTC
-	TRBV5-1	TRBJ2-7	-	CASSRPDTMTYEQYF	TGCGCCAGCAGCCGTCCCGATACGATGACCTACGAGCAGTACTTC
-	TRBV28	TRBJ1-4	-	CASSFGEKLFF	TGTGCCAGCAGTTTCGGAGAAAAACTGTTTTTT
TRBD1	TRBV7-8	TRBJ1-2	-	CASSPGGTEPYF	TGTGCCAGCAGCCCCGGGGGGACAGAACCCTATTTC
-	TRBV28	TRBJ1-4	once	CASSLVMRSDNEKLFF	TGTGCCAGCAGTTTGGTTATGCGGTCAGATAATGAAAAACTGTTTTTT
-	TRBV9	TRBJ2-2	-	CASSVGGSEPTEELFF	TGTGCCAGCAGCGTAGGAGGTAGCGAACCAACGGAGGAGCTGTTTTTT
TRBD1	TRBV29-1	TRBJ2-7	-	CSVEWLRQGQTYEQYF	TGCAGCGTTGAATGGTTAAGACAGGGCCAAACCTACGAGCAGTACTTC
TRBD1	TRBV9	TRBJ2-1	-	CASSAWDSQHEQFF	TGTGCCAGCAGCGCTTGGGACAGCCAACATGAGCAGTTCTTC
TRBD2	TRBV7-2	TRBJ2-7	-	CASSFWEGVYEQYF	TGTGCCAGCAGCTTCTGGGAGGGTGTTTACGAGCAGTACTTC
TRBD1	TRBV5-1	TRBJ1-5	once	CASSPGTGGHQPQHF	TGCGCCAGCAGTCCCGGGACAGGGGGTCATCAGCCCCAGCATTTT
TRBD1	TRBV14	TRBJ2-7	once	CASSGRDRVFLEQYF	TGTGCCAGCAGCGGCCGGGACAGGGTTTTTCTCGAGCAGTACTTC
-	TRBV6-1	TRBJ1-3	once	CASSGNWSPGNTIYF	TGTGCCAGCAGTGGTAATTGGTCTCCTGGAAACACCATATATTTT